The present T cell receptor beta chain was sequenced within a study of T-cell memory formation after mild COVID-19. Study-level results: There were some responding clones in pre-infection memory, which suggested that cross-reactive memory had joined. The SARS-CoV-2 specificity of second-wave clones reaching peak at day 37 remained unverified.

Concerning this clonotype: The target antigen is unknown.

UMIs and sample barcodes were carried by the TCR alpha and TCR beta cDNA libraries that 5'RACE produced using constant-segment primers. Via MiXCR, TCRdb re-called the 5' RACE reads, giving one row per CDR3 protein. The sample lists roughly 310,000 distinct CDR3 sequences, about 16% occurring once. The CDR3 contains 15 residues. The ends were cut back, 5 bases at V and 0 bases at J, with 13 bases in the middle. From germline, CDR1 is KGHSH and CDR2 LQKENI. The sequencing input was PBMCs or a T cell subset sorted from them (not recorded which). The sequence was collected from a man aged 18 to 29 who had mild COVID-19 (a few samples of this study predate the infection). Cell type and time point are not known. This rearrangement joins TRBV18 to TRBJ1-2; D is unresolved. The CDR3 region is CASSSLIVANYGYTF. CDR3 bases: TGTGCCAGCTCATCTTTAATAGTAGCTAACTATGGCTACACCTTC.